This TCR beta chain was documented in a study of T cell changes during pregnancy in multiple sclerosis. Some clones are missing from TCRdb's copy, which holds only in-frame ones; the method was immunoSEQ multiplex PCR. Among about 40,000 clones listed, roughly 94% were seen once. The TCR sequence derives from a female donor with multiple sclerosis, enrolled in a pregnancy study. The sequenced sample was peripheral blood, obtained in the third trimester of pregnancy.

CDR3 nucleotide sequence: TGTGCCAGCAGGGCGCCCGGACAGGCTGCTGGCTACACCTTC. The encoded protein is CASRAPGQAAGYTF. J is TRBJ1-2 and V is TRBV28; 7 positions agree with TRBD1. Trimming cost V 6 bases and J 7 bases; bases outside gene matches: 11. The CDR3 is 14 amino acids. CDR1 is MDHEN, CDR2 SYDVKM, per germline.